The entry below gives a single T cell receptor (beta chain) sequence along with its context. The data belong to a study of PD-1 blockade in classical Hodgkin lymphoma. Sequencing was performed with immunoSEQ multiplex PCR; in TCRdb, only in-frame clones are kept and a portion is missing. The table shows 120,000 to 150,000 clones, with 78% occurring only once. Autologous stem cell transplantation was followed by relapse in every patient, and brentuximab vedotin exposure varied. The CDR3 loop spans 13 amino acids. V was shortened by 5 bases and J by 1 base, with 9 bases between the two germline ends. The V gene's germline CDR1 is SGHTA and CDR2 FQGNSA.

The chain employs TRBV7-2 and TRBJ2-7, with D uncertain. This clonotype was obtained from a human donor with classical Hodgkin lymphoma. Sequences were derived from peripheral blood mononuclear cells (PBMCs), sampled before the second cycle of nivolumab. Here the CDR3 reads CASSRTASYEQYF. The CDR3 DNA is TGTGCCAGCAGCCGGACCGCGTCCTACGAGCAGTACTTC. Variable domain in full (rest from reference TRBV7-2 and TRBJ2-7): GAGVSQSPSNKVTEKGKDVELRCDPISGHTALYWYRQSLGQGLEFLIYFQGNSAPDKSGLPSDRFSAERTGGSVSTLTIQRTQQEDSAVYLCASSRTASYEQYFGPGTRLTVT.